A selection of T cell receptor beta chains follows, all from one sample in a study. One entry per CDR3 protein results from TCRdb running MiXCR on the RT-PCR reads. The sample records about 700,000 distinct CDR3 sequences, around 14% being singletons. The specimen was memory CD4+ T cells from blood. The receptor set was obtained from a female donor in good health, serving as a healthy control. CDR3s include the opening cysteine and the closing phenylalanine or tryptophan. A D gene is named only where the DNA matches it firmly. Some rows have no size entry. The others give once, few or many, or a class for an expanded clone.

D: -; size: -; J: TRBJ2-1; V: TRBV7-2; DNA: TGTGCCAGCAGACCACCGTTGACCGCTCGCTACGGGCAGTTCTTC; CDR3: CASRPPLTARYGQFF
D: -; size: -; J: TRBJ1-5; V: TRBV12-3/TRBV12-4; DNA: TGTGCCAGCAGCTCCCGGACAGCCAATCAGCCCCAGCATTTT; CDR3: CASSSRTANQPQHF
D: TRBD1; size: few; J: TRBJ2-7; V: TRBV12-3/TRBV12-4; DNA: TGTGCCAGCAGCCCAATGGGACAGGGCTCCTACGAGCAGTACTTC; CDR3: CASSPMGQGSYEQYF
D: TRBD1; size: many; J: TRBJ2-3; V: TRBV6-5; DNA: TGTGCCATCTCCCCGGGACAGAGCAATACGCAGTATTTT; CDR3: CAISPGQSNTQYF
D: -; size: few; J: TRBJ1-1; V: TRBV12-5; DNA: TGTGCTAGTGGTTTACAGGGAAGCACTGAAGCTTTCTTT; CDR3: CASGLQGSTEAFF
D: -; size: -; J: TRBJ1-3; V: TRBV6-6; DNA: TGTGCCAGCAGTGACAGCCCTGGAAACACCATATATTTT; CDR3: CASSDSPGNTIYF
D: TRBD2; size: many; J: TRBJ2-5; V: TRBV7-2; DNA: TGTGCCAGCAGCCCCAGCGGGGGGTCATCCCCATGGACCCAGTACTTC; CDR3: CASSPSGGSSPWTQYF
D: TRBD2; size: few; J: TRBJ2-1; V: TRBV7-2; DNA: TGTGCCAGCAGCCGAGGCGGGGGGAGCTCCTACAATGAGCAGTTCTTC; CDR3: CASSRGGGSSYNEQFF
D: TRBD2; size: many; J: TRBJ2-1; V: TRBV5-1; DNA: TGCGCCAGCAGCTTGCTGGCTAGCGGGAGTAGCGGTGAGCAGTTCTTC; CDR3: CASSLLASGSSGEQFF
D: -; size: many; J: TRBJ1-3; V: TRBV12-3/TRBV12-4; DNA: TGTGCCAGCAGTTTCAACTCTGGAAACACCATATATTTT; CDR3: CASSFNSGNTIYF
D: TRBD2; size: many; J: TRBJ2-1; V: TRBV5-5; DNA: TGTGCCAGCAGCCGAGGGACTAGCGGGGGGGCACATGAGCAGTTCTTC; CDR3: CASSRGTSGGAHEQFF
D: -; size: -; J: TRBJ1-1; V: TRBV29-1; DNA: TGCAGCGTTGAACCCCAGGGGAACACTGAAGCTTTCTTT; CDR3: CSVEPQGNTEAFF
D: TRBD1; size: few; J: TRBJ1-2; V: TRBV29-1; DNA: TGCAGCGTTGAAGATCAAGACAGGGTCTATGGCTACACCTTC; CDR3: CSVEDQDRVYGYTF
D: TRBD2; size: many; J: TRBJ2-7; V: TRBV29-1; DNA: TGCAGCGTGCCCGGGGGTAGCGGGAGGGGTGAGCAGTACTTC; CDR3: CSVPGGSGRGEQYF
D: -; size: -; J: TRBJ1-5; V: TRBV6-5; DNA: TGTGCCAGCAGAAGAAAGGGACTGGTTAGCAATCAGCCCCAGCATTTT; CDR3: CASRRKGLVSNQPQHF
D: -; size: few; J: TRBJ1-4; V: TRBV12-3/TRBV12-4; DNA: TGTGCCAGCAGCCCCCGTAATGAAAAACTGTTTTTT; CDR3: CASSPRNEKLFF
D: TRBD1; size: few; J: TRBJ1-2; V: TRBV27; DNA: TGTGCCAGCAGATCGACAGGGGGCGGGTATGGCTACACCTTC; CDR3: CASRSTGGGYGYTF
D: TRBD2; size: few; J: TRBJ2-7; V: TRBV20-1; DNA: TGCAGTGCCTCCCCGGGCCCCGGGACTAGCGGGATCAAGGGCGACGAGCAGTACTTC; CDR3: CSASPGPGTSGIKGDEQYF
D: -; size: few; J: TRBJ2-7; V: TRBV12-3/TRBV12-4; DNA: TGTGCCAGCAGTTTAAACAGGGCCACCTACGAGCAGTACTTC; CDR3: CASSLNRATYEQYF
D: -; size: few; J: TRBJ1-6; V: TRBV9; DNA: TGTGCCAGCGGCCTCGGGACAACCTATAATTCACCCCTCCACTTT; CDR3: CASGLGTTYNSPLHF
D: -; size: -; J: TRBJ2-2; V: TRBV7-9; DNA: TGTGCCAGCACCCCCGGGGAGCTGTTTTTT; CDR3: CASTPGELFF
D: TRBD1; size: -; J: TRBJ2-7; V: TRBV7-3; DNA: TGTGCCAGCAGCTTATCAGGGGGTATCGACGAGCAGTACTTC; CDR3: CASSLSGGIDEQYF
D: -; size: -; J: TRBJ1-1; V: TRBV4-2; DNA: TGTGCCAGCAGCCAGGGACCGACTTCCATGAACACTGAAGCTTTCTTC; CDR3: CASSQGPTSMNTEAFF
D: -; size: -; J: TRBJ1-6; V: TRBV7-3; DNA: TGTGCCAGCAGCTCCGGGACGGTCAGCTCCTTTAATTCACCCCTCCACTTT; CDR3: CASSSGTVSSFNSPLHF
D: -; size: few; J: TRBJ2-5; V: TRBV6-2/TRBV6-3; DNA: TGTGCCAGCAGTTACGGCAGGGGAGTCCAAGAGACCCAGTACTTC; CDR3: CASSYGRGVQETQYF
D: TRBD2; size: -; J: TRBJ2-1; V: TRBV4-2; DNA: TGTGCCAGCAGCCAAGCCGGGACTAGATCCTCCTACAATGAGCAGTTCTTC; CDR3: CASSQAGTRSSYNEQFF
D: TRBD2; size: many; J: TRBJ2-5; V: TRBV5-1; DNA: TGCGCCAGCAGCTGGGGGACTAGCCAGGACGAGACCCAGTACTTC; CDR3: CASSWGTSQDETQYF
D: TRBD1; size: many; J: TRBJ2-5; V: TRBV7-2; DNA: TGTGCCAGCAGCTCCGACAGGGGGCAAGAGACCCAGTACTTC; CDR3: CASSSDRGQETQYF
D: -; size: -; J: TRBJ1-1; V: TRBV12-3/TRBV12-4; DNA: TGTGCCAGCAGCTACCTGGCGCGGGATCGTTCGAATGTTTTCTTT; CDR3: CASSYLARDRSNVFF
D: -; size: -; J: TRBJ2-4; V: TRBV7-2; DNA: TGTGCCAGCAGCTTAGAGGCAGCGCTAGCCAAAAACATTCAGTACTTC; CDR3: CASSLEAALAKNIQYF
D: TRBD1; size: few; J: TRBJ1-2; V: TRBV7-6; DNA: TGTGCCAGCAGCTTAGAGGGTCGGGGGACAGGCAACTTCTATGGCTACACCTTC; CDR3: CASSLEGRGTGNFYGYTF
D: -; size: many; J: TRBJ2-1; V: TRBV18; DNA: TGTGCCAGCTCAACAAAAGGGGACTCCATGGGCAATGAGCAGTTCTTC; CDR3: CASSTKGDSMGNEQFF
D: -; size: -; J: TRBJ1-6; V: TRBV7-9; DNA: TGTGCCAGCAGCCGCGGACCTTCACCCCTCCACTTT; CDR3: CASSRGPSPLHF
D: -; size: few; J: TRBJ1-4; V: TRBV4-3; DNA: TGCGCCAGCAGCCAGGACGGGGGATGGGTAGGGGAAAAACTGTTTTTT; CDR3: CASSQDGGWVGEKLFF
D: -; size: few; J: TRBJ2-2; V: TRBV27; DNA: TGTGCCAGCAGTTTAAACCTAGCGTTCACCGGGGAGCTGTTTTTT; CDR3: CASSLNLAFTGELFF
D: TRBD1; size: few; J: TRBJ2-7; V: TRBV11-2; DNA: TGTGCCAGCACTCGACAGGGGGATTCCTACGAGCAGTACTTC; CDR3: CASTRQGDSYEQYF
D: -; size: -; J: TRBJ2-3; V: TRBV7-2; DNA: TGTGCCAGCAGCCCCTTCGGGGCCCTAGGGGAAGATACGCAGTATTTT; CDR3: CASSPFGALGEDTQYF
D: TRBD1; size: few; J: TRBJ2-7; V: TRBV12-3/TRBV12-4; DNA: TGTGCCAGCAGTTTATTAGGGACAGGATCCTACGAGCAGTACTTC; CDR3: CASSLLGTGSYEQYF
D: -; size: few; J: TRBJ2-2; V: TRBV28; DNA: TGTGCCAGCAGACTCTCGGGCCTACTTACACCCGGGGAGCTGTTTTTT; CDR3: CASRLSGLLTPGELFF
D: -; size: many; J: TRBJ1-5; V: TRBV20-1; DNA: TGCAGTGTTTCTAATTCCCCTAGTCAGCCCCAGCATTTT; CDR3: CSVSNSPSQPQHF
D: -; size: -; J: TRBJ2-7; V: TRBV27; DNA: TGTGCCAGCAGTTTGGGGTCTACAGGGAGCTACGAGCAGTACTTC; CDR3: CASSLGSTGSYEQYF
D: TRBD1; size: -; J: TRBJ1-1; V: TRBV20-1; DNA: TGCAGTGCTGGGGGGGACAGGGCGAACACTGAAGCTTTCTTT; CDR3: CSAGGDRANTEAFF
D: -; size: -; J: TRBJ1-1; V: TRBV30; DNA: TGTGCCTGGAACAGGGACAATGAAGCTTTCTTT; CDR3: CAWNRDNEAFF
D: -; size: -; J: TRBJ2-7; V: TRBV29-1; DNA: TGCAGCGCCCGAGGGCACGGACCCTACGAGCAGTACTTC; CDR3: CSARGHGPYEQYF
D: TRBD2; size: -; J: TRBJ2-1; V: TRBV20-1; DNA: TGCAGTGCTAGAGGGGGGAGCGGGGGGCCTGAGCAGTTCTTC; CDR3: CSARGGSGGPEQFF
D: -; size: -; J: TRBJ2-1; V: TRBV5-1; DNA: TGCGCCAGCAGCTCTCTAGCGAGGAATGGTAACAATGAGCAGTTCTTC; CDR3: CASSSLARNGNNEQFF
D: TRBD2; size: few; J: TRBJ2-1; V: TRBV7-2; DNA: TGTGCCAGCAGCCCCCTCGCGGGGGGCGCATCCTTTAAGGAGCAGTTCTTC; CDR3: CASSPLAGGASFKEQFF
D: TRBD1; size: many; J: TRBJ2-2; V: TRBV6-2/TRBV6-3; DNA: TGTGCCAGCAGCCGACAGGGGGCGAACACCGGGGAGCTGTTTTTT; CDR3: CASSRQGANTGELFF
D: -; size: many; J: TRBJ1-2; V: TRBV7-2; DNA: TGTGCCAGCACCCCGGGGAGGGACTATGGCTACACCTTC; CDR3: CASTPGRDYGYTF
D: -; size: -; J: TRBJ2-2; V: TRBV20-1; DNA: TGCAGTGCTTACCCCCGGTCCACCGGGGAGCTGTTTTTT; CDR3: CSAYPRSTGELFF
D: TRBD2; size: few; J: TRBJ2-5; V: TRBV28; DNA: TGTGCCAGCAGACGACTAGCGGGAGGGAGGGAGACCCAGTACTTC; CDR3: CASRRLAGGRETQYF
D: -; size: -; J: TRBJ1-2; V: TRBV20-1; DNA: TGCAGTGCTCTAAACTATGGCTACACCTTC; CDR3: CSALNYGYTF
D: -; size: many; J: TRBJ2-2; V: TRBV20-1; DNA: TGCAGTGCTAGAGATATAGGCGGGGTAACAGGAACCGGGGAGCTGTTTTTT; CDR3: CSARDIGGVTGTGELFF
D: TRBD1; size: few; J: TRBJ2-6; V: TRBV6-2/TRBV6-3; DNA: TGTGCCAGCAGTCACCTCCCGGGACAGAGAGTCTCTGGGGCCAACGTCCTGACTTTC; CDR3: CASSHLPGQRVSGANVLTF